This T cell receptor beta chain derives from a study of shared clonotypes between healthy human individuals. The protocol was immunoSEQ multiplex PCR, while the TCRdb copy is restricted to in-frame clones and leaves out a portion. The sample includes roughly 410,000 clones, 96% of them seen just once. V was cut by 4 bases and J by 6 bases, with 12 bases left in between. Germline CDR1 is SGHNT and CDR2 is YYREEE (reference sequence). The CDR3 has 13 amino acids. The TCR was taken from a man aged 25-40 years in good health. Sequencing was performed on memory CD8+ T cells sorted from blood. Subset in this sample: CD45RO+ cells pooled with CCR7-negative TemRA cells. The V and J genes are TRBV5-4 and TRBJ2-3; D remains unclear. This chain's CDR3 is CASSLDPSDTQYF. As DNA, the CDR3 is TGTGCCAGCAGCCTGGACCCTTCGGATACGCAGTATTTT.